This is a list of T cell receptor beta chains from one sample in a study of OX40 agonist ivuxolimab in advanced cancers. Measured with immunoSEQ multiplex PCR; TCRdb has only the in-frame clones, and not every one. The sample has tens of thousands of clones, about 86% seen once. The material sequenced was CD4+ or CD8+ T cells sorted from blood, taken in a trial of the OX40 agonist ivuxolimab. Every receptor here comes from an adult with an advanced solid tumor such as melanoma, head and neck, liver or kidney cancer. Both conserved end residues are part of each CDR3. Each record gives: V gene, clone size, J gene, D gene, CDR3 DNA, CDR3 protein. A D gene is named only where the DNA matches it firmly. Size tells how often a clone was seen (once, few, many) or the class of an expanded clone, and some rows leave it out.

TRBV9	-	TRBJ2-1	-	TGTGCCAGCAGCGTAGGGAGGGGCGATACCTCCTACAATGAGCAGTTCTTC	CASSVGRGDTSYNEQFF
TRBV27	many	TRBJ1-1	-	TGTGCCAGCAGTTCCTGGGCCGAAGCTGAAGCTTTCTTT	CASSSWAEAEAFF
TRBV7-6	-	TRBJ1-1	-	TGTGCCAGCAGCTTAGCGGCAGGGAATACTGAAGCTTTCTTT	CASSLAAGNTEAFF
TRBV27	-	TRBJ2-2	-	TGTGCCAGCAGTTTTACGGGGAACACCGGGGAGCTGTTTTTT	CASSFTGNTGELFF
TRBV29-1	-	TRBJ2-5	-	TGCAGCGTTGAAGATCCAGCTACAGGTGAAAAACCTCAAGAGACCCAGTACTTC	CSVEDPATGEKPQETQYF
TRBV28	-	TRBJ2-5	-	TGTGCCAGCAGTTTACTGGGGAGTCAAGAGACCCAGTACTTC	CASSLLGSQETQYF
TRBV9	-	TRBJ2-3	-	TGTGCCAGCAGCGAGTACCAACTGTGGGGAAATACGCAGTATTTT	CASSEYQLWGNTQYF
TRBV10-1	-	TRBJ2-5	TRBD1	TGCGCCAGCAGTGAGCAGCTAGGACAGGGTGTCGGCCAAGAGACCCAGTACTTC	CASSEQLGQGVGQETQYF
TRBV9	once	TRBJ2-5	-	TGTGCCAGCAGCGTAGATGGCAGGGAAGAGACCCAGTACTTC	CASSVDGREETQYF
TRBV7-9	-	TRBJ2-2	-	TGTGCCAGCAGCTTCCCCCTTGGTGGAGATACCGGGGAGCTGTTTTTT	CASSFPLGGDTGELFF
TRBV11-2	-	TRBJ1-1	-	TGTGCCAGCAGCCTAGGACGCTTTGAAGCTTTCTTT	CASSLGRFEAFF
TRBV29-1	-	TRBJ2-7	TRBD2	TGCAGCGTTGTTAGGCGGGAGGGATACGAGCAGTACTTC	CSVVRREGYEQYF
TRBV2	-	TRBJ1-2	-	TGTGCCAGCAGTGAAGCGGACAGCTTCTATGGCTACACCTTC	CASSEADSFYGYTF
TRBV5-6	-	TRBJ1-1	TRBD1	TGTGCCAGCAGCTACAGGGGCACTGAAGCTTTCTTT	CASSYRGTEAFF
TRBV29-1	-	TRBJ2-1	TRBD2	TGCAGCGTCGGTCCCGGGACTAGCGGGAGGTCCTACAATGAGCAGTTCTTC	CSVGPGTSGRSYNEQFF
TRBV6-5	-	TRBJ2-5	TRBD1	TGTGCCAGCAGTCCGGACAGGGGGTTCCAAGAGACCCAGTACTTC	CASSPDRGFQETQYF
TRBV10-3	-	TRBJ1-2	-	TGTGCCATCAGTGAGTCTGGGACAAGGGCCAACTATGGCTACACCTTC	CAISESGTRANYGYTF
TRBV11-2	-	TRBJ1-1	-	TGTGCCAGCAGCCCCAGCCCCCTCCCTGGGGACACTGAAGCTTTCTTT	CASSPSPLPGDTEAFF
TRBV7-6	few	TRBJ1-1	-	TGTGCCAGCAGCTTAGGGCCAGCGAGGAACACTGAAGCTTTCTTT	CASSLGPARNTEAFF